The 14 T cell receptor beta chains below were found in one sample sequenced in a study of blood T cell repertoires in COVID-19. TCRdb keeps only in-frame clones here, not all; method: immunoSEQ multiplex PCR. This sample has 140,000 to 150,000 clones; approximately 88% occur once, and the top ten carry around 1.3%. Material: PBMCs or T cells enriched from blood (not recorded which). These receptors were collected from a woman in her 30s with acute COVID-19.

V usage is TRBV24-1 and J usage is TRBJ1-2; 9 bases agree with TRBD1. The CDR3 loop spans 15 amino acids. The trim removed 4 bases at V and 6 bases at J, leaving 8 bases unmatched. Germline V gene data show CDR1 as KGHDR and CDR2 as SFDVKD. CDR3 sequence reads: CATSDPGTGYNGYTF. CDR3 nucleotides: TGTGCCACCAGTGACCCGGGGACAGGGTATAATGGCTACACCTTC.

The rearrangement joins TRBV6-5 to TRBJ1-2; TRBD1 agrees at 7 bases. J gave up 4 bases and V 10 bases, and 12 bases lay outside the gene matches. The germline CDR1 and CDR2 sequences are MNHEY and SVGAGI. The CDR3 has 14 residues. CDR3 bases: TGTGCCACAGCGCGGGACAGTGGGACCTATGGCTACACCTTC. Its protein product is CATARDSGTYGYTF.

This clone was seen only once. V usage is TRBV6-5 and J usage is TRBJ1-4, with 8 positions matching TRBD1. The V gene end was trimmed by 6 bases and the J gene end by 4 bases; junction bases not matched to a gene: 7. The CDR3 consists of 15 residues. The germline V gene encodes CDR1 MNHEY and CDR2 SVGAGI. Here the CDR3 DNA reads TGTGCCAGCAGGTCCCGACAGGGGATTAATGAAAAACTGTTTTTT. Its translation: CASRSRQGINEKLFF.

The rearrangement joins TRBV5-1 to TRBJ1-1, with D uncertain. The germline V and J ends were trimmed by 4 bases and 5 bases, with 12 bases remaining between them. The CDR3 covers 13 residues. Germline V gene data show CDR1 as SGHRS and CDR2 as YFSETQ. CDR3 protein: CASSPDGITEAFF. In DNA form, the CDR3 reads TGCGCCAGCAGCCCGGACGGGATAACTGAAGCTTTCTTT. The variable domain in full, completed from reference TRBV5-1 and TRBJ1-1, reads KAGVTQTPRYLIKTRGQQVTLSCSPISGHRSVSWYQQTPGQGLQFLFEYFSETQRNKGNFPGRFSGRQFSNSRSEMNVSTLELGDSALYLCASSPDGITEAFFGQGTRLTVV.

The chain links TRBV28 to TRBJ1-2, with a possible D match to TRBD1 (5 bases). Germline CDR1 MDHEN, CDR2 SYDVKM. The V end was cut by 7 bases, the J end by 4 bases, with 13 bases between. The CDR3 is 13 residues long. CDR3 coding DNA: TGTGCCAGCAACGCGGGGGGGGGCTATGGCTACACCTTC. Protein product: CASNAGGGYGYTF.

This clone was counted between two and nine times. J is TRBJ1-5 and V is TRBV6-1; TRBD1 is a possible D gene (6 bases). V was pared by 4 bases and J by 0 bases, with 13 bases between. There are 16 residues in the CDR3. Germline CDR1 and CDR2: MNHNS and SASEGT. The CDR3 region has the DNA TGTGCCAGCAGTGGGAGCCGGACAGTTAGCAATCAGCCCCAGCATTTT. This encodes CASSGSRTVSNQPQHF.

This clone was seen more than once but under ten times. The V gene is TRBV2, the J gene TRBJ2-1, with D possibly matching TRBD2 (5 bases). The germline CDR1 and CDR2 sequences are SNHLY and FYNNEI. The CDR3 length is 14 residues. V lost 8 bases to trimming and J lost 0 bases, with 11 bases between them. This chain's CDR3 is CASAQRPSYNEQFF. The DNA of the CDR3 is TGTGCCAGCGCCCAGCGGCCCTCCTACAATGAGCAGTTCTTC.

V usage is TRBV4-2 and J usage is TRBJ2-7; a weak D match, TRBD2 (6 bases). Trimming shortened V by 1 base and J by 5 bases, and 18 bases separated the two germline ends. Germline values: CDR1 LGHNA, CDR2 YNFKEQ. The CDR3 has 16 residues. CDR3 nucleotides: TGTGCCAGCAGCCAAGGGAAAGGGGACTCCCCCCACGAGCAGTACTTC. Amino acid sequence: CASSQGKGDSPHEQYF.

V and J are TRBV5-1 and TRBJ1-2, with TRBD1 identical over 8 bases. V dropped 4 bases and J dropped 7; count of bases not matched to a gene: 9. This CDR3 has 14 amino acids. The germline gives CDR1 SGHRS, CDR2 YFSETQ. CDR3 loop: CASSHGQGRPGYTF. The DNA of the CDR3 is TGCGCCAGCAGCCATGGACAGGGCCGGCCTGGCTACACCTTC.

V gene TRBV5-1 combines with J gene TRBJ2-5, with 7 bases matching TRBD1. J gave up 4 bases and V 3 bases, and 6 bases lay outside the gene matches. CDR1 is SGHRS and CDR2 is YFSETQ in the germline V gene. This CDR3 has 14 residues. The CDR3 reads CASSSRGLGETQYF. As DNA, the CDR3 is TGCGCCAGCAGCTCGAGGGGGCTCGGAGAGACCCAGTACTTC.

The chain has TRBV3-1 (or the pseudogene TRBV3-2) and TRBJ2-5; no definite D call. The V end was cut by 6 bases, the J end by 3 bases, with 5 bases between. Germline V lookup: CDR1 LGHDT, CDR2 YNNKEL (reference sequence). This CDR3 has 11 amino acids. The CDR3 sequence is CASSTKETQYF. The CDR3 DNA reads as TGTGCCAGCAGTACTAAAGAGACCCAGTACTTC.

In DNA form, the CDR3 reads TGTGCCAGCAGCTCGGGACTAGCGGGACTCACAGATACGCAGTATTTT. Its protein is CASSSGLAGLTDTQYF. The chain recombines TRBV9 with TRBJ2-3; 13 nucleotides match TRBD2. CDR1 SGDLS and CDR2 YYNGEE come from the germline V gene. V gave up 4 bases and J gave up 2 bases; unmatched junction bases: 4. This CDR3 contains 16 residues.

This chain links TRBV28 with TRBJ2-7; D remains ambiguous. CDR1 and CDR2 from the germline V gene are MDHEN and SYDVKM. The V and J ends lost 6 bases and 2 bases respectively, with 20 bases between them. The CDR3 has 16 residues. The CDR3 spells CASSPPSGSRPYEQYF. The DNA for the CDR3 is TGTGCCAGCAGCCCTCCCTCCGGGTCCCGTCCCTACGAGCAGTACTTC.

The chain is built from TRBV19 and TRBJ2-1, with 9 bases lining up with TRBD2. This CDR3 comprises 15 residues. J was trimmed by 3 bases and V by 0 bases; bases with no gene match: 0. The germline V gene has CDR1 LNHDA and CDR2 SQIVND (reference sequence). The CDR3 DNA reads as TGTGCCAGTAGTATAGATAGCGGGAGCTACAATGAGCAGTTCTTC. Residues: CASSIDSGSYNEQFF.